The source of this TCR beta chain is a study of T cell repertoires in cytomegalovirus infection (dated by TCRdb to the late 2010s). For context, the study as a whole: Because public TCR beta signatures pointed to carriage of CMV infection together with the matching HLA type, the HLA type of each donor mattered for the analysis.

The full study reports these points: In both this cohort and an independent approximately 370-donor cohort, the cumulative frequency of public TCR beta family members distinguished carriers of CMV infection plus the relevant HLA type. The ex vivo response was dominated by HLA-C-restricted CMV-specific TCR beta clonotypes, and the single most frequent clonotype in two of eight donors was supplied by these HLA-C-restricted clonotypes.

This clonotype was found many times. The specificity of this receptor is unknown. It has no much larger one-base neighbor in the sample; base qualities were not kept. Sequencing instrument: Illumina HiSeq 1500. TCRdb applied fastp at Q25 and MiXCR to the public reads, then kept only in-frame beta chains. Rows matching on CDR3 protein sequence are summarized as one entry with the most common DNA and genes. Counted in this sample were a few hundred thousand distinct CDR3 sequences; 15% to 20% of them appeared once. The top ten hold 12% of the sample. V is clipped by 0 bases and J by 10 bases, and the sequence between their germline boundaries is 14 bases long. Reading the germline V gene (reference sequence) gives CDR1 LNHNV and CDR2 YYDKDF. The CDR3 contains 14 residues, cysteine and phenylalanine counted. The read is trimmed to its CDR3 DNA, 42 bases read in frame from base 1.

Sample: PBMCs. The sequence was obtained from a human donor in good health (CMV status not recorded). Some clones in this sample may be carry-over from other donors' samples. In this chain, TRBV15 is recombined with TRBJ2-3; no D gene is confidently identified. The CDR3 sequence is CATSREVGAGPQYF. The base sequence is TGTGCCACCAGCAGAGAGGTAGGCGCCGGGCCGCAGTATTTT.